The present TCR beta chain was sequenced within a study of T-cell reconstitution after alpha-beta-depleted transplantation in children. Unique molecular identifiers featured in how the TCRbeta library was prepared. TCRdb re-derived calls from the PCR reads in MiXCR, one entry per CDR3 protein. The repertoire consists of about 580,000 distinct CDR3 sequences, with 25% to 30% occurring once and the leading ten covering about 35%. Germline V gene lookup returns CDR1 SGHRS and CDR2 YFSETQ. This CDR3 region has 18 residues. Trimming cost V 4 bases and J 2 bases; bases outside gene matches: 12. Worth noting for this clonotype: Its antigen is unknown.

Overall study findings and caveats: Fresh T-cell production supplied most of the T-cell counts and diversity seen one year after transplant. Alpha-beta T cells about two months after transplant reportedly derived from several hundred expanded graft clones. The origin of high day-60 TCRbeta diversity in some patients lay in surviving recipient T cells and thymic progenitors.

This clonotype originated in a boy under two years old with Wiskott-Aldrich syndrome, due to receive a stem cell transplant. The sample here was PBMCs, taken before TCRalphabeta/CD19-depleted stem cell transplant. V is TRBV5-1 and J is TRBJ2-1; 10 bases map to TRBD2. CDR3 amino acids: CASSPGSLAGAPYNEQFF. The CDR3 nucleotides read TGCGCCAGCAGCCCGGGGAGCCTAGCGGGAGCACCCTACAATGAGCAGTTCTTC.